A selection of T cell receptor beta chains follows, all from one sample in a study of cytotoxic CD8 clonotypes in ibrutinib-treated CLL. Sequencing was performed with immunoSEQ multiplex PCR; in TCRdb, only in-frame clones are kept and a portion is missing. This sample has roughly 180,000 clones; 70% to 85% occur once, and the top ten carry over 4.5%. This sample comprised PBMCs, obtained after 24 months of ibrutinib treatment. These receptors were collected from a human donor with chronic lymphocytic leukemia. Both conserved end residues are part of each CDR3. D genes are given only for firm matches. Only part of the rows carry a size: once, few, many, or a class if the clone is expanded.

CDR3nt,CDR3aa,abundance,d_gene,j_gene,v_gene
TGCGCCAGCAGGATCGGACAGAGCGACACTGAAGCTTTCTTT,CASRIGQSDTEAFF,.,.,TRBJ1-1,TRBV5-1
TGTGCCAGTAGGACACAGGGTTTTTCTGAAGCTTTCTTT,CASRTQGFSEAFF,.,.,TRBJ1-1,TRBV19
TGTGCCAGCAGCTTAACGGCCGGGTGGACCCTTAACTATGGCTACACCTTC,CASSLTAGWTLNYGYTF,.,.,TRBJ1-2,TRBV7-9
TGTGCCAGCAGCTTAGATGAGGGCCAGCCCCAGCATTTT,CASSLDEGQPQHF,.,.,TRBJ1-5,TRBV11-2
TGTGCCAGCAGCCTCCGGGGGGCTTACAATGAGCAGTTCTTC,CASSLRGAYNEQFF,.,.,TRBJ2-1,TRBV4-2
TGTGCCAGCAGCTTCACCGGGACGAGTAATGAGCAGTTCTTC,CASSFTGTSNEQFF,.,.,TRBJ2-1,TRBV11-2
TGCGCCAGCAGCTTACCCAGCAGGGGTGAAAAACTGTTTTTT,CASSLPSRGEKLFF,.,.,TRBJ1-4,TRBV5-1
TGTGCCAGCACCCCCGGGACAGTTTATAATTCACCCCTCCACTTT,CASTPGTVYNSPLHF,.,TRBD1,TRBJ1-6,TRBV2
TGTGCCAGCAGCCCGGGGGAGTTCAATGAGCAGTTCTTC,CASSPGEFNEQFF,.,.,TRBJ2-1,TRBV2
TGTGCCAGCAGTTCCCTCAGTTGGGTCCAGTACTTC,CASSSLSWVQYF,.,.,TRBJ2-5,TRBV28
TGTGCCACCTCCGGGACAGGGTCTTACGAGCAGTACTTC,CATSGTGSYEQYF,.,TRBD1,TRBJ2-7,TRBV6-5
TGTGCCAGCAGTGGGCTAGCGGGTTCCTACGAGCAGTACTTC,CASSGLAGSYEQYF,.,TRBD2,TRBJ2-7,TRBV2
TGTGCCAGCAGCAAAAATGACCGGGGGTTTGTGGAGCAGTACTTC,CASSKNDRGFVEQYF,.,.,TRBJ2-7,TRBV21-1
TGCGCCAGCAGCCAAGGTCAAAGCCAGCCCCAGCATTTT,CASSQGQSQPQHF,.,.,TRBJ1-5,TRBV4-1
TGTGCCAGCAGTGAGGGTTGGGGACAGGGTCACACCTTC,CASSEGWGQGHTF,.,TRBD1,TRBJ1-2,TRBV25-1
TGTGCCAGCAGTTTCTATGGGGGCTCCACAGATACGCAGTATTTT,CASSFYGGSTDTQYF,.,.,TRBJ2-3,TRBV28
TGTGCCTGGAGTGGGAGTAGCAATCAGCCCCAGCATTTT,CAWSGSSNQPQHF,.,.,TRBJ1-5,TRBV30
TGTGCCAGCAGCCAAGATTCCAGGGGCAGTGAGCAGTTCTTC,CASSQDSRGSEQFF,few,.,TRBJ2-1,TRBV4-2
TGTGCCAGCAGCCCCCCGGGACTAGCGGGGGGCTCCTACAATGAGCAGTTCTTC,CASSPPGLAGGSYNEQFF,few,TRBD2,TRBJ2-1,TRBV11-1
TGCGCCAGCAGCCAAGAGGGAAAAGCGGGAGCCTACAATGAGCAGTTCTTC,CASSQEGKAGAYNEQFF,.,TRBD2,TRBJ2-1,TRBV4-1
TGTGCCAGCTCAGTCACCGGAGCCGGGGTTGGGCAGACCCAGTACTTC,CASSVTGAGVGQTQYF,few,.,TRBJ2-5,TRBV18
TGTGCCAGCAGCTTGGTATACTCCTATAATTCACCCCTCCACTTT,CASSLVYSYNSPLHF,.,.,TRBJ1-6,TRBV7-2
TGTGCCAGTAGTTACCGGGACCTAGCTAACTATGGCTACACCTTC,CASSYRDLANYGYTF,.,.,TRBJ1-2,TRBV19
TGTGCCAGCAGTACCGCTAGGGGGAAACCGTACTTC,CASSTARGKPYF,.,.,TRBJ2-7,TRBV2
TGTGCCAGTAGTAACTCTAACTATGGCTACACCTTC,CASSNSNYGYTF,few,.,TRBJ1-2,TRBV19
TGTGCCAGCAGGGGAGACTGGAGCTCCTATAATTCACCCCTCCACTTT,CASRGDWSSYNSPLHF,.,.,TRBJ1-6,TRBV7-2
TGTGCCAGCAGTACTCGACAGACCTTGGGAAACACCATATATTTT,CASSTRQTLGNTIYF,.,.,TRBJ1-3,TRBV6-5
TGTGCCAGCACCTATTCCAGGGGAGTACCTGAAGCTTTCTTT,CASTYSRGVPEAFF,.,.,TRBJ1-1,TRBV7-2
TGTGCCAGCTCACCCCTCGAAACCAACTATGGCTACACCTTC,CASSPLETNYGYTF,.,.,TRBJ1-2,TRBV18
TGTGCCAGTCCCCCTTCTGGGACACTCTCCTACGAGCAGTACTTC,CASPPSGTLSYEQYF,.,.,TRBJ2-7,TRBV28
TGTGCCAGCAGCGTCCGACTAGATTCCACAGATACGCAGTATTTT,CASSVRLDSTDTQYF,few,.,TRBJ2-3,TRBV6-1
TGTGCCAGCAGCTCTAGACTAGCGGGAGTTGGCGAGCAGTACTTC,CASSSRLAGVGEQYF,once,TRBD2,TRBJ2-7,TRBV7-3
TGTGCCAGCAGCGTAGCCCGGACAGCTAACTCTGGAAACACCATATATTTT,CASSVARTANSGNTIYF,.,.,TRBJ1-3,TRBV9
TGTGCCAGCAGTTACGAACAGGGTTATGACAGAGATACGCAGTATTTT,CASSYEQGYDRDTQYF,.,.,TRBJ2-3,TRBV6-6
TGTGCCAGCAGCGTAAGAGCGGGAGGAGGTGAGACCCAGTACTTC,CASSVRAGGGETQYF,.,TRBD2,TRBJ2-5,TRBV9
TGTGCCAGCAGCTTAGGTCCAACCGGGGAGCTGTTTTTT,CASSLGPTGELFF,few,.,TRBJ2-2,TRBV11-3
TGTGCCAGCAGCACGGGACAGGGGAATGAAGCTTTCTTT,CASSTGQGNEAFF,.,TRBD1,TRBJ1-1,TRBV7-2
TGTGCCAGCAGTTTACCGGGAGGAGGTACCGGGGAGCTGTTTTTT,CASSLPGGGTGELFF,.,TRBD2,TRBJ2-2,TRBV28
TGTGCCAGTAGTATACTGCCGGGCAGCGGAAACTCTGGGGCCAACGTCCTGACTTTC,CASSILPGSGNSGANVLTF,.,.,TRBJ2-6,TRBV19
TGTGCCAGCAGACAGGGTCTCGGGCAGTACTTC,CASRQGLGQYF,.,.,TRBJ2-5,TRBV2
TGTGCCAGCAGCGTAGGGGAAGAGGGGTCCAATGGCTACACCTTC,CASSVGEEGSNGYTF,.,.,TRBJ1-2,TRBV9